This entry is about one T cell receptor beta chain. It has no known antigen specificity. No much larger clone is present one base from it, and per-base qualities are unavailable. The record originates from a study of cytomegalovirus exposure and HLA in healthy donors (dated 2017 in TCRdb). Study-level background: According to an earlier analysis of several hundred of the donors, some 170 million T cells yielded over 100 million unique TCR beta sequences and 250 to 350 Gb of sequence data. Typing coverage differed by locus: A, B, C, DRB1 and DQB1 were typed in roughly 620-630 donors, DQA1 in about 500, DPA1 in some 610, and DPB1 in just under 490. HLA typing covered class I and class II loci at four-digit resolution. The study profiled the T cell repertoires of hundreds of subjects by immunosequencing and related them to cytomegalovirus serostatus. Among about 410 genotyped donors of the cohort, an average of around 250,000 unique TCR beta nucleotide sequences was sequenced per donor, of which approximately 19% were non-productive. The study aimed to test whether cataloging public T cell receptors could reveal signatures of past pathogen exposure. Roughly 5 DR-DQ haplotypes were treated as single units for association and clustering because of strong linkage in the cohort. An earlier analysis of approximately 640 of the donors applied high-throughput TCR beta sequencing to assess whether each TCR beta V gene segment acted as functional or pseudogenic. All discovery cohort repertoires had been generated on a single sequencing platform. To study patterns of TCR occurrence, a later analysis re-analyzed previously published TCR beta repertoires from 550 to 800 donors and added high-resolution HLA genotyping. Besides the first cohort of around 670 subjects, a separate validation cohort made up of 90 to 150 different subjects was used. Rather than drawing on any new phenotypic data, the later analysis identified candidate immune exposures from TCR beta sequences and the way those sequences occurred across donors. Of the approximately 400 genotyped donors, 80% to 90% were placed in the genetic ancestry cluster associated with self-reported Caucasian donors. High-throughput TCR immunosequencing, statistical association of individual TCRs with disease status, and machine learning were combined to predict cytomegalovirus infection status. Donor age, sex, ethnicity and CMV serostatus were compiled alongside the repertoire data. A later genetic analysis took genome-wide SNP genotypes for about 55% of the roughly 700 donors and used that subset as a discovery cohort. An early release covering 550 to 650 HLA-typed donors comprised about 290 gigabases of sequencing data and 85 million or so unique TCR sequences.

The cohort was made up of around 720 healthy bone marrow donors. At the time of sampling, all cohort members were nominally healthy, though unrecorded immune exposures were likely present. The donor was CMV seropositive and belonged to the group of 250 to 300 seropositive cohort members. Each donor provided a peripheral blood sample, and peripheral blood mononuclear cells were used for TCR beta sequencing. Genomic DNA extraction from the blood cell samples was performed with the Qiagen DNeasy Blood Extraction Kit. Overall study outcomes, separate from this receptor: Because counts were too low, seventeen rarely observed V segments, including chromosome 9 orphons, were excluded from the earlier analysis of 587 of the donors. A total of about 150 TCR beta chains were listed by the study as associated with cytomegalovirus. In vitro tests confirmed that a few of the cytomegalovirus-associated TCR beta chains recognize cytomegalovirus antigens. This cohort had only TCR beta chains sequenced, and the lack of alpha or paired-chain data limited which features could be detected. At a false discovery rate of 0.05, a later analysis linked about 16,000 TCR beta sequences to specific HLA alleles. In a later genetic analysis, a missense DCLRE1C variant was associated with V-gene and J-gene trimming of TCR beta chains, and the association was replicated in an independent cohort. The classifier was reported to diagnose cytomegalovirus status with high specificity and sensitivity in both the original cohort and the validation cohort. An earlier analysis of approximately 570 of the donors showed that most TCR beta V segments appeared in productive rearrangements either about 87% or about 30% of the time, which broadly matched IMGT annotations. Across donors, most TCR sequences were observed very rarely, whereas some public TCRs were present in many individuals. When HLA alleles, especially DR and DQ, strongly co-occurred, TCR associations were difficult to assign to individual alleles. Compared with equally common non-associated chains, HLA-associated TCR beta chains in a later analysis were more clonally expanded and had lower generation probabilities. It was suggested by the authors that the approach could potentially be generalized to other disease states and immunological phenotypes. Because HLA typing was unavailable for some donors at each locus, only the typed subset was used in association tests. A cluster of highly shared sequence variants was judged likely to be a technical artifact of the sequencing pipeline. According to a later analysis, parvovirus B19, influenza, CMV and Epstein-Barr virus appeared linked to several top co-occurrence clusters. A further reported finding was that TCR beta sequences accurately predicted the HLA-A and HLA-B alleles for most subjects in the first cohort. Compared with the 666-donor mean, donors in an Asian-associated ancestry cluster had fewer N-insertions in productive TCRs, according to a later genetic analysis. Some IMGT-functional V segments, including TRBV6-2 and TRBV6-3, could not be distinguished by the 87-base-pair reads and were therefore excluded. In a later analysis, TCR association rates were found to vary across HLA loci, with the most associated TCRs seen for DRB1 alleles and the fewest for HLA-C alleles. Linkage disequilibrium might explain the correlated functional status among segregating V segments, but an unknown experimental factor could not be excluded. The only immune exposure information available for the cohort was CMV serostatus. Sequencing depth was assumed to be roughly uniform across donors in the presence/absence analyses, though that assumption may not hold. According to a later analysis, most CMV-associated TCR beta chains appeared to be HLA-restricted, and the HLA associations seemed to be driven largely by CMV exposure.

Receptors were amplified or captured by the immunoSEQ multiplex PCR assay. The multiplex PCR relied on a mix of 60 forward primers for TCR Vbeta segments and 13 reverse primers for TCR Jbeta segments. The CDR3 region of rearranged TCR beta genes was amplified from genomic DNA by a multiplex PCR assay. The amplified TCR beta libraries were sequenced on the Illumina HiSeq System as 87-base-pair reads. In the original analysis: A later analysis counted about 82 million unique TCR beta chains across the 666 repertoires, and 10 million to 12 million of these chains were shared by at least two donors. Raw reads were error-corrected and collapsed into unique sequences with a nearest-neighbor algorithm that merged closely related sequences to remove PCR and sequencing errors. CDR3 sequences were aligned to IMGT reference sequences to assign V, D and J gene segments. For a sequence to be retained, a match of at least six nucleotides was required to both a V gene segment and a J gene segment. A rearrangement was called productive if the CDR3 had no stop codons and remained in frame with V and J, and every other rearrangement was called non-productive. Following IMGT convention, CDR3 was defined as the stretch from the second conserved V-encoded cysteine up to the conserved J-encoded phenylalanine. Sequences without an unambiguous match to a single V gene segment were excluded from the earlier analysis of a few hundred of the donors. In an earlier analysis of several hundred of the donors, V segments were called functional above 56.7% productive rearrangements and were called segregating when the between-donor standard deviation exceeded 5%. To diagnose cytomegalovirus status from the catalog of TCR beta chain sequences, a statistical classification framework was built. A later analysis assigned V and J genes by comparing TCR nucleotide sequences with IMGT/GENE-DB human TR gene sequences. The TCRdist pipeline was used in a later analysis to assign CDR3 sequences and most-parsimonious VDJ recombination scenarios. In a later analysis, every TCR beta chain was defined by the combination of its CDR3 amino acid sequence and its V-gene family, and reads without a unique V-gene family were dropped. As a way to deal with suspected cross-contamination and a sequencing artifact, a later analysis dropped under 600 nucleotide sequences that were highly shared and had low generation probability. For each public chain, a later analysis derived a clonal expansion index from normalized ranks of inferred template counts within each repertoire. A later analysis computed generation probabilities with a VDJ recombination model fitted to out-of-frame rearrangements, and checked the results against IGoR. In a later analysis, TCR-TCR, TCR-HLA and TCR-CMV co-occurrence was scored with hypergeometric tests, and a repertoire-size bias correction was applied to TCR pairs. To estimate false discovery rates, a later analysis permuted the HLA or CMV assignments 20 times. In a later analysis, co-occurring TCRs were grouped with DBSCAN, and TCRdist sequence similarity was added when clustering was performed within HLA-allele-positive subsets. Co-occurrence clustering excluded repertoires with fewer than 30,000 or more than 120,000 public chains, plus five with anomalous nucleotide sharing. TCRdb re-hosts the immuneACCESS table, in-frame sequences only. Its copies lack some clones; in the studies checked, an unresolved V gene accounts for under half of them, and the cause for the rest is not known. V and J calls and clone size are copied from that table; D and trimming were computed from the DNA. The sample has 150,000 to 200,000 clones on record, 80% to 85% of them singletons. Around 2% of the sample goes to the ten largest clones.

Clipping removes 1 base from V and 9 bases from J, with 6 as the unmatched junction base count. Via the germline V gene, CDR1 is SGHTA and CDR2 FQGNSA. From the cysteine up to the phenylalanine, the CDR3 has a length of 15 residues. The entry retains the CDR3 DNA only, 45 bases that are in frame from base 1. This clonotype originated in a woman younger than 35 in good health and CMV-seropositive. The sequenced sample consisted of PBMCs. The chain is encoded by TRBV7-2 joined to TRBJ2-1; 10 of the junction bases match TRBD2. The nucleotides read TGTGCCAGCAGCTTAGGGAGCGGGGGGGCTCTTGAGCAGTTCTTC. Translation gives CASSLGSGGALEQFF.